This is a list of T cell receptor beta chains from one sample in a study of T cell responses to AZD1222 COVID-19 vaccine. Profiled with immunoSEQ multiplex PCR; TCRdb holds only in-frame clones, not every one. Among about 100,000 clones listed, around 87% were seen once. Sequencing used peripheral blood, obtained on day 0 of MenACWY control vaccination. The receptors here all came from an adult in good health. Each CDR3 is given with its conserved first and last residue. D genes are given only for firm matches. The listing skips clone size in some rows; elsewhere it reads once, few, many or a size class.

V: TRBV28; J: TRBJ1-1; D: TRBD1; size: .; CDR3: CASRSAGGGTEAFF; DNA: TGTGCCAGCAGATCCGCAGGGGGCGGGACTGAAGCTTTCTTT
V: TRBV3-1/TRBV3-2; J: TRBJ2-3; D: .; size: once; CDR3: CASSPGPWVLASTDTQYF; DNA: TGTGCCAGCAGCCCGGGGCCCTGGGTCCTCGCTAGCACAGATACGCAGTATTTT
V: TRBV9; J: TRBJ2-5; D: TRBD2; size: few; CDR3: CASSVGTSGTSTQYF; DNA: TGTGCCAGCAGCGTAGGCACTAGCGGTACGTCGACCCAGTACTTC
V: TRBV7-9; J: TRBJ1-5; D: .; size: .; CDR3: CASSLVSGQPQHF; DNA: TGTGCCAGCAGCTTAGTATCCGGGCAGCCCCAGCATTTT
V: TRBV3-1/TRBV3-2; J: TRBJ2-5; D: .; size: .; CDR3: CASSQVRDSETQYF; DNA: TGTGCCAGCAGCCAAGTCCGGGACTCTGAGACCCAGTACTTC
V: TRBV19; J: TRBJ2-2; D: TRBD2; size: .; CDR3: CASGTSGGAAGELFF; DNA: TGTGCCAGTGGGACTAGCGGGGGGGCCGCCGGGGAGCTGTTTTTT
V: TRBV11-2; J: TRBJ2-3; D: .; size: .; CDR3: CASSVDTQYF; DNA: TGTGCCAGCAGCGTAGATACGCAGTATTTT
V: TRBV27; J: TRBJ1-1; D: .; size: .; CDR3: CASSRDTEAFF; DNA: TGTGCCAGCAGTCGGGACACTGAAGCTTTCTTT
V: TRBV11-2; J: TRBJ2-7; D: TRBD1; size: .; CDR3: CASSLGVTGIYEQYF; DNA: TGTGCCAGCAGCTTAGGCGTGACAGGGATCTACGAGCAGTACTTC
V: TRBV5-1; J: TRBJ2-2; D: TRBD1; size: few; CDR3: CASRSGQGYTGELFF; DNA: TGCGCCAGCAGGTCGGGACAGGGTTACACCGGGGAGCTGTTTTTT
V: TRBV5-1; J: TRBJ1-2; D: .; size: .; CDR3: CASSLDSDYGYTF; DNA: TGCGCCAGCAGTCTGGACAGCGACTATGGCTACACCTTC
V: TRBV29-1; J: TRBJ2-1; D: .; size: once; CDR3: CSVDFGQGNEQFF; DNA: TGCAGCGTTGATTTTGGGCAGGGCAATGAGCAGTTCTTC
V: TRBV6-5; J: TRBJ2-7; D: .; size: .; CDR3: CASSYGRSLYEQYF; DNA: TGTGCCAGCAGTTACGGCAGGAGCCTCTACGAGCAGTACTTC
V: TRBV3-1/TRBV3-2; J: TRBJ2-7; D: TRBD2; size: .; CDR3: CASSHPNGLADSYEQYF; DNA: TGTGCCAGCAGCCATCCAAATGGGCTAGCGGACTCCTACGAGCAGTACTTC
V: TRBV27; J: TRBJ2-3; D: .; size: .; CDR3: CASSLKPLTDTQYF; DNA: TGTGCCAGCAGTTTAAAGCCGCTCACAGATACGCAGTATTTT
V: TRBV19; J: TRBJ1-1; D: .; size: .; CDR3: CASSILTRDGLNTEAFF; DNA: TGTGCCAGTAGTATCCTCACCCGCGACGGATTGAACACTGAAGCTTTCTTT
V: TRBV5-3; J: TRBJ1-5; D: .; size: once; CDR3: CARSLEGNQPQHF; DNA: TGTGCCAGAAGCTTGGAGGGGAATCAGCCCCAGCATTTT
V: TRBV30; J: TRBJ2-1; D: .; size: .; CDR3: CAWSVPYGGSVYNEQFF; DNA: TGTGCCTGGAGTGTACCCTATGGTGGGAGCGTCTACAATGAGCAGTTCTTC
V: TRBV27; J: TRBJ2-3; D: TRBD2; size: .; CDR3: CASSRDSGSSTDTQYF; DNA: TGTGCCAGCAGTAGGGATAGCGGGAGTAGCACAGATACGCAGTATTTT
V: TRBV3-1/TRBV3-2; J: TRBJ1-2; D: TRBD1; size: .; CDR3: CASSPRGTGGKYGYTF; DNA: TGTGCCAGCAGCCCTAGAGGAACAGGGGGGAAATATGGCTACACCTTC
V: TRBV18; J: TRBJ1-4; D: TRBD1; size: .; CDR3: CASSLDRGDEKLFF; DNA: TGTGCCAGCTCGTTGGACAGGGGGGATGAAAAACTGTTTTTT
V: TRBV5-1; J: TRBJ1-5; D: .; size: .; CDR3: CASSWGPGNSNQPQHF; DNA: TGCGCCAGCAGCTGGGGGCCGGGAAATAGCAATCAGCCCCAGCATTTT
V: TRBV6-2/TRBV6-3; J: TRBJ2-7; D: TRBD1; size: .; CDR3: CASSRRTGGGDEQYF; DNA: TGTGCCAGCAGCCGACGGACAGGGGGCGGCGACGAGCAGTACTTC
V: TRBV19; J: TRBJ2-1; D: .; size: .; CDR3: CASSISGVVEQFF; DNA: TGTGCCAGTAGTATATCAGGGGTCGTGGAGCAGTTCTTC
V: TRBV10-3; J: TRBJ2-1; D: .; size: .; CDR3: CATSAGGTNEQFF; DNA: TGTGCTACCTCGGCCGGAGGGACCAATGAGCAGTTCTTC
V: TRBV30; J: TRBJ1-1; D: .; size: .; CDR3: CAWSGQSTEAFF; DNA: TGTGCCTGGAGTGGACAGAGCACTGAAGCTTTCTTT
V: TRBV4-1; J: TRBJ2-1; D: TRBD2; size: .; CDR3: CASRPGLAGGYNEQFF; DNA: TGCGCCAGCAGACCGGGACTAGCGGGAGGGTACAATGAGCAGTTCTTC
V: TRBV2; J: TRBJ2-1; D: TRBD1; size: .; CDR3: CASSGQGSSYNEQFF; DNA: TGTGCCAGCAGTGGACAGGGAAGCTCCTACAATGAGCAGTTCTTC
V: TRBV3-1/TRBV3-2; J: TRBJ1-2; D: TRBD1; size: .; CDR3: CASSRQGNYGYTF; DNA: TGTGCCAGCAGTCGACAGGGAAACTATGGCTACACCTTC
V: TRBV7-8; J: TRBJ2-7; D: .; size: .; CDR3: CASSPAAARFEQYF; DNA: TGTGCCAGCAGCCCGGCGGCAGCCCGCTTCGAGCAGTACTTC
V: TRBV19; J: TRBJ2-7; D: .; size: .; CDR3: CASSTGQLGDEQYF; DNA: TGTGCCAGTAGTACAGGACAGCTGGGGGACGAGCAGTACTTC
V: TRBV5-6; J: TRBJ1-1; D: TRBD1; size: .; CDR3: CASSPDTGTAASGAFF; DNA: TGTGCCAGCAGCCCGGACACCGGGACAGCGGCTTCTGGGGCTTTCTTT
V: TRBV28; J: TRBJ1-2; D: TRBD1; size: .; CDR3: CASRPGQSYGYTF; DNA: TGTGCCAGCAGACCGGGACAGTCCTATGGCTACACCTTC
V: TRBV2; J: TRBJ1-2; D: .; size: .; CDR3: CASSTESGYNYGYTF; DNA: TGTGCCAGCAGCACAGAATCAGGATACAACTATGGCTACACCTTC
V: TRBV3-1/TRBV3-2; J: TRBJ2-7; D: .; size: .; CDR3: CASSQEISTGMRYF; DNA: TGTGCCAGCAGCCAAGAAATCTCAACAGGGATGCGGTACTTC
V: TRBV4-1; J: TRBJ2-7; D: .; size: .; CDR3: CASSQVKARRWYEQYF; DNA: TGCGCCAGCAGCCAAGTAAAAGCTAGACGGTGGTACGAGCAGTACTTC
V: TRBV7-3; J: TRBJ1-1; D: .; size: .; CDR3: CASSLGRNTEAFF; DNA: TGTGCCAGCAGCTTAGGCAGGAACACTGAAGCTTTCTTT
V: TRBV15; J: TRBJ1-2; D: TRBD1; size: few; CDR3: CATSRDYRTGEEGYTF; DNA: TGTGCCACCAGCAGAGACTACCGGACAGGGGAAGAAGGCTACACCTTC
V: TRBV10-3; J: TRBJ1-1; D: .; size: .; CDR3: CAISPTPTRSNTEAFF; DNA: TGTGCCATCAGTCCAACCCCGACCCGCTCGAACACTGAAGCTTTCTTT
V: TRBV5-6; J: TRBJ1-2; D: .; size: .; CDR3: CASSLEGFGYTF; DNA: TGTGCCAGCAGCTTGGAAGGGTTCGGCTACACCTTC
V: TRBV7-9; J: TRBJ1-2; D: TRBD1; size: .; CDR3: CASSLGTGYGYTF; DNA: TGTGCCAGCAGCTTAGGGACAGGGTATGGCTACACCTTC
V: TRBV4-3; J: TRBJ2-3; D: TRBD2; size: .; CDR3: CASSQDRGLAGGGDTQYF; DNA: TGCGCCAGCAGCCAAGATAGGGGACTAGCGGGAGGGGGAGATACGCAGTATTTT
V: TRBV5-8; J: TRBJ2-1; D: .; size: .; CDR3: CASSPLVGSNEQFF; DNA: TGTGCCAGCAGCCCCTTAGTCGGGAGCAATGAGCAGTTCTTC
V: TRBV3-1/TRBV3-2; J: TRBJ1-5; D: .; size: many; CDR3: CASSQEGGSQPQHF; DNA: TGTGCCAGCAGCCAAGAGGGGGGTTCTCAGCCCCAGCATTTT
V: TRBV28; J: TRBJ1-2; D: TRBD1; size: .; CDR3: CATPAATPGGGGNYGYTF; DNA: TGTGCCACCCCTGCCGCGACACCCGGTGGAGGGGGCAACTATGGCTACACCTTC
V: TRBV20-1; J: TRBJ2-1; D: TRBD2; size: .; CDR3: CSASKVSGAYNEQFF; DNA: TGCAGTGCTAGTAAGGTTAGCGGGGCTTACAATGAGCAGTTCTTC
V: TRBV6-1; J: TRBJ1-1; D: TRBD1; size: .; CDR3: CASSDHRGEHTEAFF; DNA: TGTGCCAGCAGTGACCACAGGGGTGAACACACTGAAGCTTTCTTT
V: TRBV7-2; J: TRBJ1-4; D: TRBD1; size: few; CDR3: CASSLTGPTNEKLFF; DNA: TGTGCCAGCAGCCTGACAGGGCCAACTAATGAAAAACTGTTTTTT